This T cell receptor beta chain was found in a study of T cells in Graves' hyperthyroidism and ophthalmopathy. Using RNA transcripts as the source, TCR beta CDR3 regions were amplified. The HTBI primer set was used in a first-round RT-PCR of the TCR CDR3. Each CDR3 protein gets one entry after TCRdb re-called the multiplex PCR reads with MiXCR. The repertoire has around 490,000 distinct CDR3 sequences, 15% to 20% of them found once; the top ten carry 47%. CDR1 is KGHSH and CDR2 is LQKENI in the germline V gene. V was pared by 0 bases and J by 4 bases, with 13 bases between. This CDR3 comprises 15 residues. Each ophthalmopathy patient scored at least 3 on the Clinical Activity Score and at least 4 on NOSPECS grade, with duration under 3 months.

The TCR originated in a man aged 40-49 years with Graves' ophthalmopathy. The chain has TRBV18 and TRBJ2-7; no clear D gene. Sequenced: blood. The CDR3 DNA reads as TGTGCCAGCTCACCACCAAAGGTCTTAGCTTACGAGCAGTACTTC. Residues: CASSPPKVLAYEQYF.